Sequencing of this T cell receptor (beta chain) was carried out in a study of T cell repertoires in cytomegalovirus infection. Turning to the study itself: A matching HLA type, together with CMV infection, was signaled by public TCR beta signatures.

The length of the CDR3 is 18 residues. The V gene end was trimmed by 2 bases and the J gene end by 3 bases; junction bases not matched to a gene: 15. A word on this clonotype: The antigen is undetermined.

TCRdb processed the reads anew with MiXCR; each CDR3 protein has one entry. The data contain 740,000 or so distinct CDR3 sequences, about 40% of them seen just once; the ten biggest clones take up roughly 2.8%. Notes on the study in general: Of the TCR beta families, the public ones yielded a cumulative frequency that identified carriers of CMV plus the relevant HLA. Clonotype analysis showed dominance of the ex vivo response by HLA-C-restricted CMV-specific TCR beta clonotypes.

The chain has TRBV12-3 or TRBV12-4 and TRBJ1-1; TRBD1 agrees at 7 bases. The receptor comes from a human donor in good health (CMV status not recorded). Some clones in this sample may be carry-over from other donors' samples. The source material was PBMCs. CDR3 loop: CASSLYEIRGTVYTEAFF. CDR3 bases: TGTGCCAGCAGTTTATACGAAATTCGAGGGACAGTGTACACTGAAGCTTTCTTT.